The 20 T cell receptor beta chains below all came from one sample that was sequenced in a study of blood T cell repertoires in COVID-19. Using immunoSEQ multiplex PCR, the repertoire was profiled, and TCRdb retains in-frame clones only, with some absent. This sample yields hundreds of thousands of clones, of which about 88% are seen a single time; about 9.5% belongs to the top ten. Source material: PBMCs or T cells enriched from blood (not recorded which). The receptors were gathered from a middle-aged woman who had recovered from COVID-19.

The rearrangement joins TRBV10-3 to TRBJ1-2; possibly TRBD1 for D (5 bases). V lost 3 bases and J lost 1, with 15 bases in between. Germline V gene sequence: CDR1 ENHRY, CDR2 SYGVKD. The length of the CDR3 is 16 residues. CDR3 sequence: CAISERGGVINYGYTF. The CDR3 DNA sequence: TGTGCCATCAGTGAAAGAGGAGGGGTAATTAACTATGGCTACACCTTC.

V is TRBV12-5 and J is TRBJ2-7; D gene uncertain. Germline-derived CDR1 and CDR2 are LGHNT and FRNRAP. This CDR3 spans 16 amino acids. V shed 0 bases and J shed 6 bases, with 18 bases lying between them. The CDR3 DNA is TGTGCTAGTGGTTTGGTAGTTTCTGCCTCCACGGGCGAGCAGTACTTC. Translating gives CASGLVVSASTGEQYF.

The chain carries TRBV9 and TRBJ2-7, with a tentative D call TRBD2 (5 bases). V was clipped by 0 bases and J by 0 bases, with 10 bases between them. CDR1 and CDR2 (germline): SGDLS, YYNGEE. The CDR3 contains 15 residues. This CDR3 is CASSVDGVSSYEQYF. As DNA, the CDR3 is TGTGCCAGCAGCGTAGACGGGGTGAGCTCCTACGAGCAGTACTTC.

The CDR3: CASSSTSSGRRFHEQFF. As DNA, the CDR3 is TGTGCCAGCAGTTCTACTTCTAGCGGGAGAAGATTCCATGAGCAGTTCTTC. This rearrangement joins TRBV4-2 to TRBJ2-1; 10 bases fit TRBD2. Trimming cost V 6 bases and J 8 bases; bases outside gene matches: 16. This CDR3 is 17 amino acids long. Looked up from germline, CDR1 is LGHNA and CDR2 is YNFKEQ.

V and J are TRBV3-1 (or the pseudogene TRBV3-2) and TRBJ2-7, with 7 bases fitting TRBD2. V lost 3 bases to trimming and J lost 6 bases; unmatched junction nucleotides: 2. Germline values: CDR1 LGHDT, CDR2 YNNKEL (reference sequence). This CDR3 contains 12 residues. The CDR3 loop is CASSQGGGEQYF. In DNA, the CDR3 is TGTGCCAGCAGCCAGGGGGGGGGCGAGCAGTACTTC.

This sequence joins TRBV7-3 and TRBJ2-4; D perhaps matches TRBD1 (6 bases). V was trimmed by 1 base and J by 3 bases, leaving 10 bases between them. CDR1 and CDR2 from the germline V gene are SGHTA and FQGTGA. There are 15 residues in the CDR3. In nucleotides, the CDR3 is TGTGCCAGCAGCTTAAACAGGGCTGGCAAAAACATTCAGTACTTC. Its translation is CASSLNRAGKNIQYF.

The chain has TRBV9 and TRBJ1-1; D remains ambiguous. CDR3 length: 13 amino acids. Per the germline V gene, CDR1 is SGDLS and CDR2 is YYNGEE. Trimming cost V 1 base and J 4 bases, with 8 bases left between them. The CDR3, as DNA: TGTGCCAGCAGCGTAAATGGCGGCACTGAAGCTTTCTTT. Its translation is CASSVNGGTEAFF.

The V and J genes are TRBV29-1 and TRBJ1-4; 11 bases line up with TRBD1. CDR1 and CDR2 from the germline V gene are SQVTM and ANQGSEA. Trimming removed 3 bases from V and 7 bases from J; junction bases left unmatched: 1. The CDR3 extends over 13 amino acids. The CDR3 reads CSVEGQGVEKLFF. CDR3 bases: TGCAGCGTTGAGGGACAGGGGGTTGAAAAACTGTTTTTT.

The CDR3 DNA is TGCGCCAGCAGTCCACAGGGGGTAGGGACAGATACGCAGTATTTT. Residues: CASSPQGVGTDTQYF. This chain connects TRBV5-1 to TRBJ2-3; 8 bases agree with TRBD1. V lost 5 bases and J lost 3; bases outside the gene matches: 8. Germline CDR1 SGHRS, CDR2 YFSETQ. There are 15 residues in the CDR3.

A single count supports this clone. In DNA, the CDR3 is TGCGCCAGCAGTTCCGGGACAGTTAGCACAGATACGCAGTATTTT. It encodes CASSSGTVSTDTQYF. The V call is TRBV5-1, the J call TRBJ2-3; 7 bases map to TRBD1. This CDR3 is built from 15 residues. In germline, CDR1 is SGHRS, CDR2 YFSETQ. With V trimmed by 5 bases and J by 0 bases, 6 bases remained unmatched.

This clone was seen only once. J is TRBJ2-5 and V is TRBV5-1; 12 nucleotides agree with TRBD2. Germline CDR1 SGHRS, CDR2 YFSETQ. With V trimmed by 3 bases and J by 5 bases, 5 bases remained unmatched. There are 15 residues in the CDR3. The CDR3 bases are TGCGCCAGCAGCTCCGGACTAGCGGGAATGGAGACCCAGTACTTC. Residues: CASSSGLAGMETQYF. Based on the CDR3 plus reference TRBV5-1 and TRBJ2-5, the full variable domain is KAGVTQTPRYLIKTRGQQVTLSCSPISGHRSVSWYQQTPGQGLQFLFEYFSETQRNKGNFPGRFSGRQFSNSRSEMNVSTLELGDSALYLCASSSGLAGMETQYFGPGTRLLVL.

The genes are TRBV11-2 and TRBJ2-3; tentatively, D is TRBD2 (6 bases). From germline, CDR1 is SGHAT and CDR2 FQNNGV. There are 18 residues in the CDR3. V lost 2 bases and J 0 bases, leaving 18 bases between the germline ends. Here the CDR3 DNA reads TGTGCCAGCAGCTTATGGCTGGGAACTAGCAGTAGCACAGATACGCAGTATTTT. This gives the protein CASSLWLGTSSSTDTQYF.

CDR3 bases: TGCGCCAGCAGCTCCGGGACAGGGTCCAATCAGCCCCAGCATTTT. Its translation: CASSSGTGSNQPQHF. The chain joins TRBV5-1 to TRBJ1-5, with 9 positions matching TRBD1. The CDR3 extends over 15 amino acids. J was trimmed by 3 bases and V by 3 bases; bases with no gene match: 4. Germline lookup yields CDR1 SGHRS and CDR2 YFSETQ.

This chain joins TRBV4-3 and TRBJ2-7, with D maybe TRBD1 (5 bases). Per germline, CDR1 LGHNA and CDR2 YSLEER. CDR3 length equals 14 residues. Trimming cost V 5 bases and J 5 bases, with 16 bases left between them. The CDR3 is CASSSLGLGNEQYF. The CDR3, as DNA: TGCGCCAGCAGCTCCTTGGGGCTGGGGAACGAGCAGTACTTC.

The rearrangement links TRBV30 to TRBJ1-6, with TRBD1 as a possible D gene (6 bases). Deletions cut 3 bases from V and 9 bases from J, with 15 bases between. The germline V gene has CDR1 GTSNPN and CDR2 SVGIG (reference sequence). The CDR3 is 14 amino acids. The CDR3 is CAWSAGTSSSPLHF. The CDR3 coding sequence is TGTGCCTGGAGCGCCGGGACAAGCAGTTCACCCCTCCACTTT.

The chain links TRBV5-6 to TRBJ2-5; 12 positions match TRBD2. Germline lookup yields CDR1 SGHDT and CDR2 YYEEEE. This CDR3 spans 15 amino acids. V shed 3 bases and J 2 bases; nucleotides not matched to a gene: 2. CDR3 DNA sequence: TGTGCCAGCAGCTCTAGCGGGGGGGATCAAGAGACCCAGTACTTC. This gives the protein CASSSSGGDQETQYF.

J is TRBJ1-5 and V is TRBV30; D may be TRBD1 (5 bases). V lost 1 base to trimming and J lost 6 bases, with 13 bases between them. Germline V lookup: CDR1 GTSNPN, CDR2 SVGIG (reference sequence). The CDR3 runs to 14 residues. The CDR3 coding sequence is TGTGCCTGGAGTGGGGGGGTAGGGATTCAGCCCCAGCATTTT. Amino acids: CAWSGGVGIQPQHF.

The CDR3 spells CATSAQGANTGELFF. CDR3 nucleotides: TGTGCCACCAGTGCCCAGGGGGCTAACACCGGGGAGCTGTTTTTT. The chain is built from TRBV24-1 and TRBJ2-2; 8 bases line up with TRBD1. CDR3 length: 15 amino acids. The J segment lost 2 bases and the V segment lost 5 bases, leaving 3 bases of the junction unmatched. Germline CDR1 and CDR2: KGHDR and SFDVKD.

The CDR3 here is CASSLTRRDGGELFF. The CDR3 coding sequence is TGTGCCAGCAGCTTAACTCGGAGGGATGGCGGGGAGCTGTTTTTT. The gene calls are TRBV11-1 and TRBJ2-2; possibly TRBD2 for D (6 bases). CDR1 is SGHAT and CDR2 is FQDESV in the germline V gene (reference sequence). The CDR3 is 15 residues long. Trimming removed 2 bases from V and 7 bases from J, with 14 bases in between.

The J gene is TRBJ1-2, the V gene TRBV12-3 or TRBV12-4; no clear D gene. Between the trimmed V and J ends, which lost 3 bases and 7 bases, there was a span of 9 bases. The CDR3 is 12 residues long. CDR3 DNA: TGTGCCAGCAGTTTTGAGAGGCCTGGCTACACCTTC. Its protein product is CASSFERPGYTF.